This entry lists 20 T cell receptor beta chains sequenced from one sample in a study of T-cell memory formation after mild COVID-19. TCRdb ran MiXCR on the 5' RACE reads and lists one entry per CDR3 protein. The sample contains 100,000 to 140,000 distinct CDR3 sequences, approximately 14% of which appear only once. The sample was PBMCs or a T cell subset sorted from them (not recorded which). The receptors stem from a man in his late teens or twenties who had mild COVID-19 (a few samples of this study predate the infection). Cell type and time point are not known.

The rearrangement joins TRBV20-1 to TRBJ2-5, with 12 positions matching TRBD2. V dropped 7 bases and J dropped 4; count of bases not matched to a gene: 7. This CDR3 has 14 residues. The germline V gene has CDR1 DFQATT and CDR2 SNEGSKA (reference sequence). CDR3 DNA: TGCAGTGTCCTAAAACTAGCGGGGGGAGAGACCCAGTACTTC. Amino acids: CSVLKLAGGETQYF.

V is TRBV14 and J is TRBJ2-7, with D perhaps TRBD1 or TRBD2 (5 bases each). The CDR3 length is 17 residues. Germline CDR1 and CDR2: SGHDN and FVKESK. The V gene lost 3 bases and the J gene lost 3 bases, with 21 bases spanning the gap. The CDR3 sequence is CASSHGPSGAGNYEQYF. The CDR3 nucleotides are TGTGCCAGCAGCCACGGACCTTCCGGGGCCGGAAACTACGAGCAGTACTTC.

The rearrangement uses TRBV4-1 and TRBJ2-7; D possibly matches TRBD1 or TRBD2 (5 bases each). Trimming took off 3 bases at V and 6 bases at J, with 18 bases between the two ends. Germline V gene sequence: CDR1 MGHRA, CDR2 YSYEKL. The CDR3 has 15 amino acids. CDR3 nucleotide sequence: TGCGCCAGCAGCCATGGGACGGGATTTTTTGGCGAGCAGTACTTC. Translating gives CASSHGTGFFGEQYF.

This clonotype was counted only a few times. The rearrangement uses TRBV7-9 and TRBJ1-1, with 9 bases that match TRBD1. The germline CDR1 and CDR2 sequences are SEHNR and FQNEAQ (reference sequence). This CDR3 is built from 14 residues. Trimming at V came to 5 bases and at J to 6 bases, leaving 7 bases not matched to a gene. CDR3: CASSDGQGIAEAFF. In nucleotides, the CDR3 is TGTGCCAGCAGCGACGGACAGGGGATCGCTGAAGCTTTCTTT.

Many counts were recorded for this clonotype. The V call is TRBV4-3, the J call TRBJ2-5; 9 nucleotides match TRBD2. V lost 1 base and J lost 2; bases outside the gene matches: 8. The length of the CDR3 is 17 residues. Germline CDR1 reads LGHNA; CDR2 reads YSLEER. The CDR3 sequence: CASSQAYKGLAQETQYF. The DNA of the CDR3 is TGCGCCAGCAGCCAAGCTTACAAAGGACTAGCGCAAGAGACCCAGTACTTC.

The CDR3 loop reads CASSNSGQGGDTQYF. The CDR3 DNA is TGTGCCAGCAGTAACTCTGGACAGGGGGGGGATACGCAGTATTTT. The chain combines TRBV2 with TRBJ2-3, with TRBD1 matching 10 bases. The CDR3 is 15 residues long. V dropped 5 bases and J dropped 6; count of bases not matched to a gene: 8. Germline V gives CDR1 SNHLY, CDR2 FYNNEI.

This clonotype was counted many times. This chain connects TRBV6-5 to TRBJ2-1, with no clear D. CDR3 size: 13 residues. Germline V gene sequence: CDR1 MNHEY, CDR2 SVGAGI. Trimming removed 2 bases at V and 7 bases at J, with 9 bases between. CDR3 amino acids: CASSYDGRNEQFF. DNA of the CDR3: TGTGCCAGCAGTTACGACGGAAGAAATGAGCAGTTCTTC.

This clonotype was found a few times. The chain joins TRBV6-1 to TRBJ1-5; D call uncertain. With 2 bases removed from V and 1 base from J, the gap between germline ends came to 12 bases. The CDR3 spans 16 residues. Germline lookup yields CDR1 MNHNS and CDR2 SASEGT. This chain's CDR3 is CASSEHHTGSNQPQHF. The CDR3 region has the DNA TGTGCCAGCAGTGAACATCACACGGGGAGCAATCAGCCCCAGCATTTT.

The chain combines TRBV20-1 with TRBJ2-4; D may be TRBD1 or TRBD2 (5 bases each). The CDR3 length is 15 residues. V was clipped by 6 bases and J by 7 bases, with 22 bases between them. Germline lookup yields CDR1 DFQATT and CDR2 SNEGSKA (reference sequence). CDR3 sequence reads: CSALNRDRPRNIQYF. The CDR3 region has the DNA TGCAGTGCGCTAAACCGGGACCGACCCAGGAACATTCAGTACTTC.

This clonotype was counted many times. The DNA for the CDR3 is TGTGCCAGCAGCTTAGCGGGGGGGCAAGAGACCCAGTACTTC. It encodes CASSLAGGQETQYF. The rearrangement uses TRBV7-9 and TRBJ2-5; 7 bases line up with TRBD2. CDR3 length equals 14 residues. V dropped 0 bases and J dropped 2; count of bases not matched to a gene: 0. The germline V gene encodes CDR1 SEHNR and CDR2 FQNEAQ (reference sequence). Supplemented by reference TRBV7-9 and TRBJ2-5, the full variable domain reads DTGVSQNPRHKITKRGQNVTFRCDPISEHNRLYWYRQTLGQGPEFLTYFQNEAQLEKSRLLSDRFSAERPKGSFSTLEIQRTEQGDSAMYLCASSLAGGQETQYFGPGTRLLVL.

This chain links TRBV15 with TRBJ2-3; 8 nucleotides align to TRBD2. The CDR3 totals 14 residues. J gave up 6 bases and V 4 bases, and 6 bases lay outside the gene matches. Looked up from germline, CDR1 is LNHNV and CDR2 is YYDKDF (reference sequence). The CDR3 DNA reads TGTGCCACCAGCACTAGCGGGCTCGGGGATACGCAGTATTTT. Amino acid sequence: CATSTSGLGDTQYF.

This clonotype showed up just a few times. V usage is TRBV4-3 and J usage is TRBJ1-5; D ambiguous. V was cut by 1 base and J by 9 bases, with 13 bases left in between. This CDR3 contains 14 residues. Germline CDR1 and CDR2: LGHNA and YSLEER. CDR3 protein: CASSQGSYSRPQHF. The CDR3 coding sequence is TGCGCCAGCAGCCAAGGCTCCTACAGCCGGCCCCAGCATTTT.

This clonotype appeared a few times. The V and J genes are TRBV12-3 or TRBV12-4 and TRBJ2-7; TRBD2 matches 7 bases. J was trimmed by 4 bases and V by 7 bases; bases with no gene match: 10. CDR3 length: 14 residues. CDR3 nucleotides: TGTGCCAGCACCTGGGGGGGACGATCATACGAGCAGTACTTC. Encoded protein: CASTWGGRSYEQYF.

This clonotype has at least ten counts. This sequence joins TRBV27 and TRBJ2-7, with D maybe TRBD1 (6 bases). The V end lost 5 bases, the J end lost 3 bases, and 14 bases lay between the germline ends. The CDR3 has 14 residues. Germline values: CDR1 MNHEY, CDR2 SMNVEV (reference sequence). The CDR3 here is CASSPGRGGYEQYF. Here the CDR3 DNA reads TGTGCCAGCAGTCCAGGGAGAGGGGGCTACGAGCAGTACTTC.

This clonotype was seen a few times. This chain uses TRBV11-1 with TRBJ1-1, with D hard to call. Trimming stripped 7 bases from V and 1 base from J, with 10 bases between. The germline gives CDR1 SGHAT, CDR2 FQDESV (reference sequence). The length of the CDR3 is 13 residues. CDR3 bases: TGTGCCAGCACCAGCCTCGGGAACACTGAAGCTTTCTTT. Translation: CASTSLGNTEAFF.

This clonotype was observed a handful of times. The chain joins TRBV6-2 or TRBV6-3 to TRBJ2-1, with D perhaps TRBD1 (6 bases). The germline CDR1 and CDR2 sequences are MNHEY and SVGEGT. V dropped 5 bases and J dropped 10 bases, with 9 bases sitting between them. This CDR3 has 11 residues. DNA for the CDR3: TGTGCCAGCAGTCACGGGACAGAGCAGTTCTTC. Protein product: CASSHGTEQFF.

This clonotype was recorded at least ten times. This chain uses TRBV7-8 with TRBJ2-1; 8 positions agree with TRBD2. Unmatched junction bases numbered 10, after V lost 1 base and J lost 5 bases. The germline V gene has CDR1 SGHVS and CDR2 FQNEAQ. There are 17 residues in the CDR3. CDR3 region: CASSLGWSGGLNNEQFF. In DNA, the CDR3 is TGTGCCAGCAGCTTAGGGTGGAGCGGGGGACTCAACAATGAGCAGTTCTTC.

This chain connects TRBV7-9 to TRBJ2-3, with 7 bases aligning to TRBD2. V lost 5 bases, J lost 14 bases, and 10 bases stayed unmatched. The CDR3 contains 12 residues. Germline CDR1 SEHNR, CDR2 FQNEAQ (reference sequence). CDR3 sequence: CASSADRGVPYF. In DNA, the CDR3 is TGTGCCAGCAGCGCGGACCGGGGGGTTCCGTATTTT.

The chain has TRBV7-3 and TRBJ2-2; D gene ambiguous. Trimming removed 5 bases from V and 5 bases from J, with 6 bases in between. Germline CDR1 is SGHTA and CDR2 is FQGTGA. The length of the CDR3 is 12 residues. This chain's CDR3 is CASSVETGELFF. CDR3 nucleotide sequence: TGTGCCAGCAGCGTAGAGACCGGGGAGCTGTTTTTT.

V is TRBV20-1 and J is TRBJ2-7; perhaps TRBD2 as D (5 bases). With 2 bases removed from V and 6 bases from J, the gap between germline ends came to 17 bases. This CDR3 contains 14 residues. Germline values: CDR1 DFQATT, CDR2 SNEGSKA (reference sequence). CDR3 protein: CSARRRVRSSEQYV. CDR3 DNA sequence: TGCAGTGCTAGAAGGCGGGTCCGGAGTAGCGAGCAGTACGTC.